Below are 21 T cell receptor beta chains sequenced from a single sample in a study of shared clonotypes between healthy human individuals. Repertoires were generated with immunoSEQ multiplex PCR, while TCRdb's copy carries only in-frame clones and drops some. The sample includes over 950,000 clones, about 72% of them seen just once. Sequenced input: memory CD4+ T cells from PBMCs. Subset specified: CD45RA-negative fraction. The receptors derive from a man between 18 and 29 years old in good health. Some clones in this sample may be carry-over from other donors' samples.

The chain employs TRBV30 and TRBJ1-1; 8 bases are a match to TRBD1. The junction had 10 bases not matched to a gene; V was cut back by 3 bases and J by 10 bases. Germline-derived CDR1 and CDR2 are GTSNPN and SVGIG (reference sequence). The length of the CDR3 is 13 residues. The CDR3: CAWSATGVSLAFF. DNA of the CDR3: TGTGCCTGGAGCGCGACAGGGGTGTCTCTAGCTTTCTTT.

This rearrangement joins TRBV4-2 to TRBJ2-1, with D possibly being TRBD2 (5 bases). The CDR3 runs to 16 residues. Deletions cut 3 bases from V and 8 bases from J, with 20 bases between. From germline, CDR1 is LGHNA and CDR2 YNFKEQ. CDR3 sequence: CASSQGSPVGGHEQFF. DNA for the CDR3: TGTGCCAGCAGCCAGGGATCCCCGGTGGGCGGGCATGAGCAGTTCTTC.

The gene calls are TRBV11-2 and TRBJ2-1; 13 nucleotides align to TRBD2. V gave up 4 bases and J gave up 0 bases; unmatched junction bases: 0. The length of the CDR3 is 16 residues. CDR1 and CDR2 from the germline V gene are SGHAT and FQNNGV. The CDR3 here is CASSWTSGSSYNEQFF. DNA for the CDR3: TGTGCCAGCAGCTGGACTAGCGGGAGCTCCTACAATGAGCAGTTCTTC.

The rearrangement links TRBV28 to TRBJ1-2, with a tentative D call TRBD1 (6 bases). Between the trimmed V and J ends, which lost 6 bases and 3 bases, there was a span of 14 bases. The CDR3 consists of 14 residues. CDR1 MDHEN and CDR2 SYDVKM come from the germline V gene. The CDR3 bases are TGTGCCAGCAGACCGGGGGGCGCGGACTATGGCTACACCTTC. Translating it yields CASRPGGADYGYTF.

This clone was seen ten or more times. This chain uses TRBV30 with TRBJ2-6; D gene unclear. V lost 2 bases and J lost 5, with 19 bases in between. CDR1 and CDR2 from the germline V gene are GTSNPN and SVGIG (reference sequence). The CDR3 is made up of 17 amino acids. The CDR3 sequence is CAWSTVRTFSRANVLTF. CDR3 DNA: TGTGCCTGGAGTACTGTCCGGACCTTTTCTAGGGCCAACGTCCTGACTTTC.

This chain links TRBV21-1 with TRBJ2-7. TRBV21-1 is termed a pseudogene. CDR3 size: 12 residues. This CDR3 is CASSKAGYEQYF. In DNA, the CDR3 is TGTGCCAGCAGCAAAGCAGGCTACGAGCAGTACTTC.

The chain carries TRBV4-3 and TRBJ2-1, with D hard to call. Trimming removed 4 bases from V and 2 bases from J, with 18 bases in between. This CDR3 has 17 amino acids. The germline CDR1 and CDR2 sequences are LGHNA and YSLEER. The CDR3 here is CASSPHLRHIPYNEQFF. The CDR3 region has the DNA TGCGCCAGCAGCCCACACCTCAGACATATTCCCTACAATGAGCAGTTCTTC.

The chain is built from TRBV6-6 and TRBJ2-5, with D possibly matching TRBD2 (6 bases). The length of the CDR3 is 15 residues. V lost 6 bases and J 5 bases, leaving 19 bases between the germline ends. Germline assignment: CDR1 MNHNY and CDR2 SVGAGI (reference sequence). The CDR3 loop reads CASSRPGQEGETQYF. The CDR3 nucleotides read TGTGCCAGCAGCCGACCCGGGCAGGAGGGGGAGACCCAGTACTTC.

This rearrangement joins TRBV11-2 to TRBJ2-7; perhaps TRBD1 as D (5 bases). Trimming shortened V by 5 bases and J by 2 bases, and 22 bases separated the two germline ends. Germline assignment: CDR1 SGHAT and CDR2 FQNNGV. The CDR3 has 17 residues. The CDR3 bases are TGTGCCAGCAGCCCATCGTTTTTTGGACACAGAACCTACGAGCAGTACTTC. Translation gives CASSPSFFGHRTYEQYF.

This sequence joins TRBV4-2 and TRBJ2-5, with 13 bases aligning to TRBD2. The V gene's germline CDR1 is LGHNA and CDR2 YNFKEQ. The CDR3 covers 16 residues. The trim removed 4 bases at V and 0 bases at J, leaving 2 bases unmatched. This CDR3 is CASSLTSGGYQETQYF. The CDR3 coding sequence is TGTGCCAGCAGCCTGACTAGCGGGGGGTACCAAGAGACCCAGTACTTC.

This chain links TRBV7-6 with TRBJ2-1, with TRBD2 matching 11 bases. V was pared by 4 bases and J by 7 bases, with 9 bases of the junction left unmatched. Germline V lookup: CDR1 SGHVS, CDR2 FNYEAQ. There are 16 residues in the CDR3. The CDR3 region has the DNA TGTGCCAGCAGCTCAACTAGCGGGAGTCCATATAATGAGCAGTTCTTC. The encoded protein is CASSSTSGSPYNEQFF.

This clone was recorded a few times. The rearrangement joins TRBV11-1 to TRBJ2-1; tentatively, D is TRBD2 (7 bases). This CDR3 is built from 14 residues. The V end was cut by 7 bases, the J end by 7 bases, with 17 bases between. Germline CDR1 reads SGHAT; CDR2 reads FQDESV (reference sequence). The CDR3 sequence is CASKLGGDRNEQFF. DNA of the CDR3: TGTGCCAGCAAGTTAGGGGGGGATCGGAATGAGCAGTTCTTC.

This chain connects TRBV9 to TRBJ2-3; TRBD2 matches 7 bases. The V gene end was trimmed by 3 bases and the J gene end by 1 base; junction bases not matched to a gene: 5. The CDR3 is 15 amino acids. Germline CDR1 is SGDLS and CDR2 is YYNGEE. CDR3 residues: CASSGASGGTDTQYF. The DNA for the CDR3 is TGTGCCAGCAGCGGGGCTAGCGGCGGCACAGATACGCAGTATTTT.

The chain has TRBV4-1 and TRBJ2-5, with 7 bases identical to TRBD2. Trimming removed 3 bases from V and 2 bases from J; junction bases left unmatched: 12. Germline CDR1 reads MGHRA; CDR2 reads YSYEKL. The CDR3 extends over 17 amino acids. Here the CDR3 reads CASSQEGKGGRQETQYF. The CDR3 region has the DNA TGCGCCAGCAGCCAGGAGGGGAAGGGAGGGAGGCAAGAGACCCAGTACTTC.

The chain links TRBV27 to TRBJ2-1, with D possibly matching TRBD2 (5 bases). Germline CDR1 MNHEY, CDR2 SMNVEV (reference sequence). The CDR3 has 14 amino acids. V was trimmed by 1 base and J by 9 bases, leaving 13 bases between them. The CDR3 DNA reads as TGTGCCAGCAGTTTATTCTCGCTAGCTGGTGAGCAGTTCTTC. The encoded protein is CASSLFSLAGEQFF.

The rearrangement joins TRBV27 to TRBJ2-7; no clear D gene. Looked up from germline, CDR1 is MNHEY and CDR2 is SMNVEV (reference sequence). This CDR3 is 12 amino acids long. V was clipped by 6 bases and J by 3 bases, with 9 bases between them. CDR3 in DNA: TGTGCCAGCAGCCGAAGCGACTACGAGCAGTACTTC. Amino acid sequence: CASSRSDYEQYF.

The chain carries TRBV10-3 and TRBJ2-7; either TRBD1 or TRBD2 may supply D (5 bases each). Germline-derived CDR1 and CDR2 are ENHRY and SYGVKD. Trimming pared 4 bases from V and 2 bases from J, leaving 12 bases between. There are 14 residues in the CDR3. Here the CDR3 DNA reads TGTGCCATCAGTGTCCGGGACGGAGCCTACGAGCAGTACTTC. Translated, it gives CAISVRDGAYEQYF.

The chain carries TRBV7-9 and TRBJ2-4; 7 bases fit TRBD2. CDR1 and CDR2 (germline): SEHNR, FQNEAQ (reference sequence). The length of the CDR3 is 19 residues. V gave up 4 bases and J gave up 3 bases; unmatched junction bases: 18. The CDR3 bases are TGTGCCAGCAGCTGGGGAGGGCCAGACCCGGGGGGTAGCAAAAACATTCAGTACTTC. This encodes CASSWGGPDPGGSKNIQYF.

This chain links TRBV28 with TRBJ1-4, with 9 nucleotides matching TRBD1. The length of the CDR3 is 15 residues. Germline CDR1 and CDR2: MDHEN and SYDVKM. Unmatched junction bases numbered 8, after V lost 5 bases and J lost 7 bases. The CDR3 sequence is CASSHRGTGFEKLFF. The CDR3, as DNA: TGTGCCAGCAGTCACCGCGGGACAGGGTTTGAAAAACTGTTTTTT. The full variable domain, its missing parts supplied by reference TRBV28 and TRBJ1-4, is DVKVTQSSRYLVKRTGEKVFLECVQDMDHENMFWYRQDPGLGLRLIYFSYDVKMKEKGDIPEGYSVSREKKERFSLILESASTNQTSMYLCASSHRGTGFEKLFFGSGTQLSVL.

This sequence joins TRBV5-4 and TRBJ2-7; 7 bases map to TRBD1. Germline V lookup: CDR1 SGHNT, CDR2 YYREEE (reference sequence). The junction had 6 bases not matched to a gene; V was cut back by 4 bases and J by 5 bases. The CDR3 runs 13 residues. The CDR3 region is CASSRDSWNEQYF. CDR3 in DNA: TGTGCCAGCAGCCGGGACAGTTGGAACGAGCAGTACTTC.

This chain uses TRBV7-9 with TRBJ2-3; D not certain. This CDR3 spans 13 amino acids. Germline loops: CDR1 SEHNR, CDR2 FQNEAQ (reference sequence). With 5 bases removed from V and 2 bases from J, the gap between germline ends came to 8 bases. CDR3 amino acids: CASSPPPTDTQYF. As DNA, the CDR3 is TGTGCCAGCAGCCCCCCACCCACAGATACGCAGTATTTT.